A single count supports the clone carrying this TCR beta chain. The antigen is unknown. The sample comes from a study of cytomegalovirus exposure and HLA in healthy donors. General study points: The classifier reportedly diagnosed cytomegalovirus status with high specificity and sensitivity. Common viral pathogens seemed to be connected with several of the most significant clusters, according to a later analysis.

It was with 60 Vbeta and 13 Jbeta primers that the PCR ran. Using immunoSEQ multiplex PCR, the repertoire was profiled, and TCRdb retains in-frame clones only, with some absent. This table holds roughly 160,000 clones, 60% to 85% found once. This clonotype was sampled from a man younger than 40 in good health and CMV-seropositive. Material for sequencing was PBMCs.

The chain's CDR3 is CSVSGEDTQYF. The CDR3 region has the DNA TGCAGTGTGTCGGGGGAAGATACGCAGTATTTT. This chain links TRBV20-1 with TRBJ2-3, with D possibly being TRBD2 (6 bases). This CDR3 comprises 11 residues. Trimming removed 7 bases at V and 5 bases at J, with 10 bases between. Germline CDR1 DFQATT, CDR2 SNEGSKA (reference sequence).